The clone carrying this T cell receptor (beta chain) has ten or more counts. Its target is unknown. CDR1 SQVTM and CDR2 ANQGSEA come from the germline V gene. With V trimmed by 6 bases and J by 0 bases, 7 bases remained unmatched. The CDR3 spans 15 residues. Construction of TCR beta libraries was performed using quantitative 5'-RACE with molecular barcodes. TCRdb re-derived calls from the 5' RACE reads in MiXCR, one entry per CDR3 protein. The repertoire holds 300,000 to 350,000 distinct CDR3 sequences, with around a tenth as singletons. The data derive from a study of CD8 T cells in ankylosing spondylitis. Whole-study findings and limits: Disease-linked clones bore a CD8+ phenotype, appearing relatively rarely in peripheral blood. Ankylosing spondylitis blood appeared to be characterized by a TCR beta motif of several highly homologous variants.

The gene calls are TRBV29-1 and TRBJ1-1; 10 nucleotides match TRBD1. Input material: blood, either unsorted or a sorted T cell fraction (not recorded which). This clonotype originated in a female donor with ankylosing spondylitis or in good health (not recorded which). CDR3: CSVTRQGALNTEAFF. The CDR3 region has the DNA TGCAGCGTAACCCGACAGGGGGCCCTGAACACTGAAGCTTTCTTT.